The text below deals with one T cell receptor beta chain. This record comes from a study of human T cells and chemical hapten exposure. On the study more broadly: Weekly administration of diphenylcyclopropenone to the scalp of patients continued throughout the roughly 24-week study. TCR yield per sample varied, mainly due to pooled library volumes.

Per the study methods: Counting gave a median of approximately 97,000 TCRs per sample, with values ranging from about 23,224 to 690,600. TCRdb itself ran the RACE reads through MiXCR, one entry per CDR3 protein. TCRdb's processing, not the authors', yielded these V and J calls. This table has about 360,000 distinct CDR3 sequences, 5.5% to 8% appearing once. As to time point: patch test 1, 2 weeks after DPC sensitization. Treatment reported: therapeutic diphenylcyclopropenone sensitization with weekly scalp DPC. The study drew its donors from alopecia patients who were 18 to 70 years old and suitable for DPC. The specimen comprised whole blood, sampled in connection with sensitization to the hapten diphenylcyclopropenone (DPC). This sequence was found in a woman aged 18-29 years with alopecia areata. Some clones in this sample may be carry-over from other donors' samples.

CDR3 DNA: TGTGCGCTCGATATTAGCGGGGGTCATGAGACCCAGTACTTC. Its protein product is CALDISGGHETQYF. The V call is TRBV21-1, the J call TRBJ2-5; the table assigns TRBD2, which was not confirmed against the DNA. TRBV21-1 is tagged as a pseudogene. This CDR3 is 14 amino acids long.